This T cell receptor (beta chain) was obtained from a study of T cells expressing NK-cell markers. Study-level information: It was from sorted CD3+CD56+NKG2C+, CD3+CD56+NKG2C- and CD3+CD56-NKG2C+ T cells that TCR beta repertoires came. In the group of eight sequenced donors, seven were HCMV-seropositive and one was seronegative.

TCRdb re-called the 5' RACE reads and shows each CDR3 protein once, DNA omitted. Its clone listing holds 150,000 or so distinct CDR3 sequences. The CDR3 totals 15 residues. Germline values: CDR1 SGHRS, CDR2 YFSETQ. V is TRBV5-1 and J is TRBJ2-4; absent DNA, TCRdb's TRBD2 call cannot be checked. This receptor was identified in a woman between 18 and 69 years old in good health. Sequences were obtained from blood T cells: a sorted CD56 or NKG2C T cell subset, CD4+ or CD8+ T cells, or bulk PBMC T cells (not recorded which). The CDR3 protein is CASSREELAKNIQYF. Combining the CDR3 with reference TRBV5-1 and TRBJ2-4 gives the whole variable domain KAGVTQTPRYLIKTRGQQVTLSCSPISGHRSVSWYQQTPGQGLQFLFEYFSETQRNKGNFPGRFSGRQFSNSRSEMNVSTLELGDSALYLCASSREELAKNIQYFGAGTRLSVL.